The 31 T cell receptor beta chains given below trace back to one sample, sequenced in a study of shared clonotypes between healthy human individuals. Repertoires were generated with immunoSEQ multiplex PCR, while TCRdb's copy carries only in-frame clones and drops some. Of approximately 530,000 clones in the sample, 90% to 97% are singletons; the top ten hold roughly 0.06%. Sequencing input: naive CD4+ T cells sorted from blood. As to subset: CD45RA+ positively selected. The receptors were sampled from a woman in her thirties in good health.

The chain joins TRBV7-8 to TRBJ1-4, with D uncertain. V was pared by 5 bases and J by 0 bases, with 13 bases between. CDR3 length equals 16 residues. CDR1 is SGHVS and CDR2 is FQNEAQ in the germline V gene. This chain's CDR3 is CASSLSRIATNEKLFF. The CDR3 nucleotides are TGTGCCAGCAGCCTGAGTCGAATTGCAACTAATGAAAAACTGTTTTTT.

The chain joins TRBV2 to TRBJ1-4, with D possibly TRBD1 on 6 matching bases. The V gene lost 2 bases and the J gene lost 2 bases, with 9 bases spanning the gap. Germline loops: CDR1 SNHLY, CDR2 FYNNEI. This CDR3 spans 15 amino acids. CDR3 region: CASSEMGATNEKLFF. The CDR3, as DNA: TGTGCCAGCAGTGAAATGGGGGCTACTAATGAAAAACTGTTTTTT.

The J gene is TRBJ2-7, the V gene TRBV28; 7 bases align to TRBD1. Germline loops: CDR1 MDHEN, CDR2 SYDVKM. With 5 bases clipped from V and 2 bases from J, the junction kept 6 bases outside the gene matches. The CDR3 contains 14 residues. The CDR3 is CASSTGDSPYEQYF. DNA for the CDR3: TGTGCCAGCAGTACCGGGGACAGCCCCTACGAGCAGTACTTC.

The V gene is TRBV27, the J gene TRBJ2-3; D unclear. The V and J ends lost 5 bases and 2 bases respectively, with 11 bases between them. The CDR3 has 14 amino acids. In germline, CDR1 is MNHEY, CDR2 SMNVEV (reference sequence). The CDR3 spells CASSPGPDTDTQYF. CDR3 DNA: TGTGCCAGCAGTCCCGGGCCCGACACAGATACGCAGTATTTT.

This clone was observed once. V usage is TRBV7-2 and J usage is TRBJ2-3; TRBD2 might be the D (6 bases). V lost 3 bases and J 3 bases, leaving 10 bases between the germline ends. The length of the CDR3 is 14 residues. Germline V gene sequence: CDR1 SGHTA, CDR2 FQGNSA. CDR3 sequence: CASSFRLVTDTQYF. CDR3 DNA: TGTGCCAGCAGCTTCAGACTAGTAACAGATACGCAGTATTTT.

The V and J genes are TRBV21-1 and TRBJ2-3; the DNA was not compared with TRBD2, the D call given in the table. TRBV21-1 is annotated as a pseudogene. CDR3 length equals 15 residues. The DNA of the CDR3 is TGTGCCAGACCGGGCGGGAAGATATTCACAGATACGCAGTATTTT. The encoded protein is CARPGGKIFTDTQYF.

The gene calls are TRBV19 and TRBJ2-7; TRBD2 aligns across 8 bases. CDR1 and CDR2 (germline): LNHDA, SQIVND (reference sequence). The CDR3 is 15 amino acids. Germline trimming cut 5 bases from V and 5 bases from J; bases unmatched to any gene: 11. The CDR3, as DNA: TGTGCCAGTAGTGTAACTAGCGGAGTCCTCGACGAGCAGTACTTC. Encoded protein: CASSVTSGVLDEQYF. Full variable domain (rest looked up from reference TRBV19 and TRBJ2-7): DGGITQSPKYLFRKEGQNVTLSCEQNLNHDAMYWYRQDPGQGLRLIYYSQIVNDFQKGDIAEGYSVSREKKESFPLTVTSAQKNPTAFYLCASSVTSGVLDEQYFGPGTRLTVT.

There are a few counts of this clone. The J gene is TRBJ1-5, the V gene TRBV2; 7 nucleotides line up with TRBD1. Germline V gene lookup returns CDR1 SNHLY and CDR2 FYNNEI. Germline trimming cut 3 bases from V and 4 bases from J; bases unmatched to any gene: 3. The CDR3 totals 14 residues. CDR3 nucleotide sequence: TGTGCCAGCAGTGAGGGACAGACTAATCAGCCCCAGCATTTT. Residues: CASSEGQTNQPQHF. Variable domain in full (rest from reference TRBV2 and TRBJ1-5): EPEVTQTPSHQVTQMGQEVILRCVPISNHLYFYWYRQILGQKVEFLVSFYNNEISEKSEIFDDQFSVERPDGSNFTLKIRSTKLEDSAMYFCASSEGQTNQPQHFGDGTRLSIL.

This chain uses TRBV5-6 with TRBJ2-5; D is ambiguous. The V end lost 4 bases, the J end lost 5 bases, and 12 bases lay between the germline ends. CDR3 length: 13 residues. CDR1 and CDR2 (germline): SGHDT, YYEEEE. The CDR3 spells CASSPGRVETQYF. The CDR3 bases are TGTGCCAGCAGCCCGGGCCGGGTTGAGACCCAGTACTTC.

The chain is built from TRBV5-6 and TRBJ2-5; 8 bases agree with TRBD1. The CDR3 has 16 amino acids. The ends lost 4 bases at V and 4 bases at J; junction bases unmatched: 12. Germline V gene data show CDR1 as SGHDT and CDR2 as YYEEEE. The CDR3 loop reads CASSTPGTGAAETQYF. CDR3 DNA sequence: TGTGCCAGCAGCACCCCCGGGACAGGAGCGGCAGAGACCCAGTACTTC.

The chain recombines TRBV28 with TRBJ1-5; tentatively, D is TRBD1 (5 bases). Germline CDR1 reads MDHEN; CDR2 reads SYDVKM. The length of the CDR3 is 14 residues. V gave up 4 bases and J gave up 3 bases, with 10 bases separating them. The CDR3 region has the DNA TGTGCCAGCAGTTGGACAAGCCTCAATCAGCCCCAGCATTTT. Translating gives CASSWTSLNQPQHF.

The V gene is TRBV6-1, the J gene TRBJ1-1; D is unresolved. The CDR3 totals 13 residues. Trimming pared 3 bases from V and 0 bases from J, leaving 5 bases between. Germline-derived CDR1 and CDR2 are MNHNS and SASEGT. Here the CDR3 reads CASSERVNTEAFF. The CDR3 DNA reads TGTGCCAGCAGTGAGCGGGTGAACACTGAAGCTTTCTTT.

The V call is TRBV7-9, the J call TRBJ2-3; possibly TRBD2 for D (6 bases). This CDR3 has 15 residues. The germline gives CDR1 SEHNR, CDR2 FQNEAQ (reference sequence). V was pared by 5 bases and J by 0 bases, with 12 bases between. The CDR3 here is CASSQRRASTDTQYF. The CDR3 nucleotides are TGTGCCAGCAGCCAGAGGAGGGCTAGCACAGATACGCAGTATTTT.

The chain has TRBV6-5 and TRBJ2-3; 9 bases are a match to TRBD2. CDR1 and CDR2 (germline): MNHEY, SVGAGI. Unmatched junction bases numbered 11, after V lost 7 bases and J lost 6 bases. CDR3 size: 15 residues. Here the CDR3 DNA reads TGTGCCAGCAACCCAGCGGGGGGAGCTTGGGATACGCAGTATTTT. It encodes CASNPAGGAWDTQYF.

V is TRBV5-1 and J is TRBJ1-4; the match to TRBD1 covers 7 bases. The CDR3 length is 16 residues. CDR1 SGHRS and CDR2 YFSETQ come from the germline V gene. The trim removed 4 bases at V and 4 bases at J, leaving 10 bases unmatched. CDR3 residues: CASSIGTAGLNEKLFF. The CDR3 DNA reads TGCGCCAGCAGCATTGGGACAGCGGGCCTTAATGAAAAACTGTTTTTT.

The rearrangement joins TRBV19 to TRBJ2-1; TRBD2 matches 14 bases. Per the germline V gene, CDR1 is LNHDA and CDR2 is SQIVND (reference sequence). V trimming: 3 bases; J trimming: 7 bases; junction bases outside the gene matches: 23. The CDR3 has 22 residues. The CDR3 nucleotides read TGTGCCAGTAGTATGTGGGGTGCGACTCGACTAGCGGGAGGGCCCCGGGGAAATGAGCAGTTCTTC. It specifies CASSMWGATRLAGGPRGNEQFF.

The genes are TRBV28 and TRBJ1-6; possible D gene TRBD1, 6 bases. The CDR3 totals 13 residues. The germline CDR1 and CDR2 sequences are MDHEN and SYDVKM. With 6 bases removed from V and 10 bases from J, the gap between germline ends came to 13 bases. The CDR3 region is CASRGGGRSPLHF. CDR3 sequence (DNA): TGTGCCAGCAGAGGGGGGGGTAGGTCACCCCTCCACTTT.

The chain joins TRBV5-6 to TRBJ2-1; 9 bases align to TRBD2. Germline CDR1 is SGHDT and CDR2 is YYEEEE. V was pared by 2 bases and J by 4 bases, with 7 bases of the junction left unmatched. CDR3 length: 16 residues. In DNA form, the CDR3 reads TGTGCCAGCAGCTTCTATGGACTAGCGCTATACAATGAGCAGTTCTTC. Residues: CASSFYGLALYNEQFF.

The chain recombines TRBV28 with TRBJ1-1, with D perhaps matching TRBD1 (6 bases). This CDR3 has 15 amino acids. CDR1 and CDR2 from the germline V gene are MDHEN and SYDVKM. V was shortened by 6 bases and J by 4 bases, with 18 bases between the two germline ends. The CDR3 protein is CASRAMGRGGTEAFF. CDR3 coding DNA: TGTGCCAGCAGGGCCATGGGCAGGGGAGGCACTGAAGCTTTCTTT.

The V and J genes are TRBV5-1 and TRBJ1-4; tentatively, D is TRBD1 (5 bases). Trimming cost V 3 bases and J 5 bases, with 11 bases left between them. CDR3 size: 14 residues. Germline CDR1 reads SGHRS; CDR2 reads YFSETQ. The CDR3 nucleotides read TGCGCCAGCAGCTCGGGACTCCTGAATGAAAAACTGTTTTTT. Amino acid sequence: CASSSGLLNEKLFF.

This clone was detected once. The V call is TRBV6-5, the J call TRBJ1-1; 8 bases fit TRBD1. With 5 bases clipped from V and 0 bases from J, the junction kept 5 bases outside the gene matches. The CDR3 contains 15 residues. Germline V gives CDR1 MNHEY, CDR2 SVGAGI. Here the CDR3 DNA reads TGTGCCAGCAGTGGCCGGGACAGGATGAACACTGAAGCTTTCTTT. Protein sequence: CASSGRDRMNTEAFF.

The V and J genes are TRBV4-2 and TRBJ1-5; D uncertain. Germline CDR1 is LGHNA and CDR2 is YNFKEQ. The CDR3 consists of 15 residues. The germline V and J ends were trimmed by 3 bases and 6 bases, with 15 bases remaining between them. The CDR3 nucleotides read TGTGCCAGCAGCCAGGATCCAGGAACTAGTCAGCCCCAGCATTTT. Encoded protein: CASSQDPGTSQPQHF.

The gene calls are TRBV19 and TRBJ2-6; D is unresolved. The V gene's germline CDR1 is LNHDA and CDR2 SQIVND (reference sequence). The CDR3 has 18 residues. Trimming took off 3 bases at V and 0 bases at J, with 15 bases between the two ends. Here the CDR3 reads CASSIPLKALSGANVLTF. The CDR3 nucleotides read TGTGCCAGTAGTATCCCCCTTAAGGCCCTCTCTGGGGCCAACGTCCTGACTTTC.

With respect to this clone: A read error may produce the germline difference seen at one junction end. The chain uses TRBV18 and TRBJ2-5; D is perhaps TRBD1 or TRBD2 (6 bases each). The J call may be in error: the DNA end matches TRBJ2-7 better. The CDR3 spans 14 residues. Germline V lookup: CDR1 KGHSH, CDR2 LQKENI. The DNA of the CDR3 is TGTGCCAGCACACCGCGGCAGGGGAGGTACGAGCAGTACTTC. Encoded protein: CASTPRQGRYEQYF.

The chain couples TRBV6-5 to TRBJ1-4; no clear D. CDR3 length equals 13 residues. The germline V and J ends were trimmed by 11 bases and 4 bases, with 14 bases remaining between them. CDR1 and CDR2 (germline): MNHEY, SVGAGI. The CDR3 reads CASSDGYNEKLFF. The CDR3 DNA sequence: TGTGCCTCCAGCGACGGTTATAATGAAAAACTGTTTTTT.

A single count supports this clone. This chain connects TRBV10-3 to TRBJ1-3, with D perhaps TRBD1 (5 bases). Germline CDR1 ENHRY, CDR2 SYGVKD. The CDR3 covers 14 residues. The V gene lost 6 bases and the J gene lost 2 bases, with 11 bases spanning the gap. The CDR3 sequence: CAISGLGAGNTIYF. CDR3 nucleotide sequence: TGTGCCATCAGCGGTCTGGGGGCTGGAAACACCATATATTTT.

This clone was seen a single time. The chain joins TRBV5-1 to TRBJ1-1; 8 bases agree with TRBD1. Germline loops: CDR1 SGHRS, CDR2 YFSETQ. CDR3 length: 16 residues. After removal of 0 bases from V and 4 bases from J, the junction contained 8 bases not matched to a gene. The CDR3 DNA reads TGCGCCAGCAGCTTGGGAGACAGGGGTTTCGGCACTGAAGCTTTCTTT. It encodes CASSLGDRGFGTEAFF.

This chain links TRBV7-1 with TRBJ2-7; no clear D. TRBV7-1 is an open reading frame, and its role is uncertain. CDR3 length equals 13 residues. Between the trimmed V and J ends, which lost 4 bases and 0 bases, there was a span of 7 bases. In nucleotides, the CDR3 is TGTGCCAGCAGCTTACGGTACTCCTACGAGCAGTACTTC. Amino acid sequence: CASSLRYSYEQYF.

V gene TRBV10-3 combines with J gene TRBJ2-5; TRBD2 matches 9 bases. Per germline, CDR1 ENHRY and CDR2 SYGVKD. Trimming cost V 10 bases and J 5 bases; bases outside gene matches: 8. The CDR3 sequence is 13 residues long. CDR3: CATETSGQETQYF. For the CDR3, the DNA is TGTGCCACCGAAACTAGCGGGCAGGAGACCCAGTACTTC.

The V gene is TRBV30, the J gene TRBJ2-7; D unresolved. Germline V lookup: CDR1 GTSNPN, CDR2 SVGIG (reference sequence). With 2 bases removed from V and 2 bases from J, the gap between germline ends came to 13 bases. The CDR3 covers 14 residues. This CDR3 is CAWSLVGPTYEQYF. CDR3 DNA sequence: TGTGCCTGGAGTTTGGTAGGACCTACCTACGAGCAGTACTTC. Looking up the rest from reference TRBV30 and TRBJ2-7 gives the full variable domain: SQTIHQWPATLVQPVGSPLSLECTVEGTSNPNLYWYRQAAGRGLQLLFYSVGIGQISSEVPQNLSASRPQDRQFILSSKKLLLSDSGFYLCAWSLVGPTYEQYFGPGTRLTVT.

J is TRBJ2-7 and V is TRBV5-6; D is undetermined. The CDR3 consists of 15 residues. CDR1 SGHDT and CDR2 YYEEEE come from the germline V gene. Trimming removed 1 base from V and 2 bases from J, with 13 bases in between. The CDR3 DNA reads TGTGCCAGCAGCTTGCTCCAAGCGTATCCCTACGAGCAGTACTTC. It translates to CASSLLQAYPYEQYF.